This paragraph covers one T cell receptor (beta chain) sequence. Its matching antigen is unknown. The sample is drawn from a study of siplizumab effects on memory and regulatory T cells. The study's findings and limits: Roughly 80-96% of proliferating CD4+ or CD8+ clones defied assignment to a naive or memory phenotype. Alloreactive sequences tracing back to unstimulated CD4+ memory cells were significantly reduced by siplizumab.

Sequenced by immunoSEQ multiplex PCR; TCRdb stores in-frame clones only, minus some. The sample consists of some 80,000 clones, around 95% of them appearing once. CDR3 size: 15 residues. Trimming left V 3 bases short and J 5 bases short, with 13 bases between. The germline gives CDR1 MDHEN, CDR2 SYDVKM. V gene TRBV28 combines with J gene TRBJ2-2, with D tentatively TRBD2 (5 bases). This sequence was found in a human donor in good health. The sample consisted of CD8+ T cells sorted from blood. CDR3 in amino acids: CASSFELGGTGELFF. CDR3 coding DNA: TGTGCCAGCAGTTTCGAGTTAGGAGGAACCGGGGAGCTGTTTTTT.